This T cell receptor (beta chain) came from a study of T-cell memory formation after mild COVID-19. Study-wide findings and caveats: Researchers could not confirm that second-wave clones peaking on day 37 targeted SARS-CoV-2. Contracting clones from day 15 to 85 had balanced CD4/CD8; later expanders favoured CD4+.

This clonotype was observed a few times. The antigen is not known. Per germline, CDR1 SGHTA and CDR2 FQGNSA. Trimming left V 1 base short and J 1 base short, with 9 bases between. CDR3 length: 15 residues. 5'RACE, which relied on constant-segment primers, yielded TCR alpha and TCR beta cDNA libraries carrying sample barcodes and UMIs. One entry per CDR3 protein results from TCRdb running MiXCR on the 5' RACE reads. The sample has about 110,000 distinct CDR3 sequences, 15% to 20% seen once. The sample taken for sequencing was PBMCs or a T cell subset sorted from them (not recorded which). This chain links TRBV7-2 with TRBJ2-3; possibly TRBD1 or TRBD2 for D (6 bases each). This TCR derives from a man aged 18 to 29 who had mild COVID-19 (a few samples of this study predate the infection). Cell type and time point are not known. The CDR3 here is CASSLERGRTDTQYF. The CDR3 region has the DNA TGTGCCAGCAGCTTAGAACGGGGGCGCACAGATACGCAGTATTTT.